Below, 23 T cell receptor beta chains from the same sample are listed, as sequenced in a study of T cells in Graves' hyperthyroidism and ophthalmopathy. What was amplified from RNA transcripts were TCR beta CDR3 regions. Researchers ran a first-round RT-PCR on the TCR CDR3 using the HTBI primer set. TCRdb reprocessed the multiplex PCR reads via MiXCR and lists one record per CDR3 protein. Found here are more than 500,000 distinct CDR3 sequences, under 20% of them singletons; the top ten hold over 3.5%. The sample was blood. The receptors originated from a woman in her 30s with Graves' hyperthyroidism.

As regards this clonotype: As the CDR3 is not closed by the conserved phenylalanine or tryptophan, this likely results from a read error. This sequence joins TRBV20-1 and TRBJ2-3; D is unclear. With 3 bases removed from V and 1 base from J, the gap between germline ends came to 14 bases. The germline CDR1 and CDR2 sequences are DFQATT and SNEGSKA (reference sequence). This CDR3 spans 15 amino acids. The CDR3 region is CSASFGELRTDTQYL. CDR3 nucleotides: TGCAGTGCTAGCTTCGGCGAACTACGCACAGATACGCAGTATCTT.

The table lists this clonotype with a few counts. This chain uses TRBV5-1 with TRBJ2-7, with D perhaps matching TRBD1 (5 bases). In germline, CDR1 is SGHRS, CDR2 YFSETQ. The CDR3 extends over 15 amino acids. Trimming cost V 2 bases and J 3 bases, with 15 bases left between them. CDR3 bases: TGCGCCAGCAGCTTAAAAGGGGCCCTTTTCTACGAGCAGTACTTC. This gives the protein CASSLKGALFYEQYF.

This clonotype was counted between two and nine times. V gene TRBV4-1 combines with J gene TRBJ2-6; TRBD2 is a possible D gene (6 bases). The germline CDR1 and CDR2 sequences are MGHRA and YSYEKL. The V and J ends lost 5 bases and 0 bases respectively, with 8 bases between them. This CDR3 is 15 amino acids long. CDR3: CASSSGVSGANVLTF. The CDR3 nucleotides read TGCGCCAGCAGCTCGGGGGTCTCTGGGGCCAACGTCCTGACTTTC.

Points on this clonotype: The junction does not match germline at one end; this may be a read error. Written as DNA, the CDR3 is TGTGCCAGCAGGCTGGGACACACAGAAGCTTTCTTT. Protein sequence: CASRLGHTEAFF. The chain recombines TRBV6-1 with TRBJ1-1; D might be TRBD1 (6 bases). The V gene's germline CDR1 is MNHNS and CDR2 SASEGT. This CDR3 region has 12 residues.

For this clonotype: The junction shows a germline mismatch at one end, possibly a read error. The chain employs TRBV30 and TRBJ1-2; D call uncertain. The CDR3 is made up of 14 amino acids. CDR1 is GTSNPN and CDR2 is SVGIG in the germline V gene (reference sequence). The DNA of the CDR3 is TGTGCCTGGAGGGAACCTCCGGCAGGCTATGGCTACTCCTTC. Amino acid sequence: CAWREPPAGYGYSF.

This clonotype was seen a handful of times. V usage is TRBV6-2 or TRBV6-3 and J usage is TRBJ2-2, with TRBD1 matching over 9 bases. Germline CDR1 is MNHEY and CDR2 is SVGEGT. J gave up 1 base and V 5 bases, and 11 bases lay outside the gene matches. The CDR3 consists of 18 residues. The CDR3 region is CASSPAQGTGRNTGELFF. Here the CDR3 DNA reads TGTGCCAGCAGTCCCGCTCAAGGGACAGGGCGGAACACCGGGGAGCTGTTTTTT.

This clonotype showed up just a few times. The J gene is TRBJ1-1, the V gene TRBV19, with 7 positions matching TRBD1. Germline trimming cut 7 bases from V and 4 bases from J; bases unmatched to any gene: 6. Germline V gene data show CDR1 as LNHDA and CDR2 as SQIVND (reference sequence). The CDR3 runs 13 residues. The CDR3 DNA is TGTGCCAGTACTGCCGGGACAGCCACTGAAGCTTTCTTT. Protein product: CASTAGTATEAFF.

This clonotype was recorded at least ten times. The chain uses TRBV20-1 and TRBJ2-1; D gene unclear. The V gene lost 2 bases and the J gene lost 0 bases, with 8 bases spanning the gap. This CDR3 has 14 residues. CDR1 DFQATT and CDR2 SNEGSKA come from the germline V gene (reference sequence). The CDR3 DNA reads as TGCAGTGCTAGAAACACGAGCTCCTACAATGAGCAGTTCTTC. Protein: CSARNTSSYNEQFF.

The chain employs TRBV4-1 and TRBJ1-5; unclear D gene. Trimming cost V 0 bases and J 7 bases, with 13 bases left between them. The CDR3 extends over 15 amino acids. In germline, CDR1 is MGHRA, CDR2 YSYEKL. The CDR3 reads CASSQDNPRSQPQHF. The CDR3 bases are TGCGCCAGCAGCCAAGATAACCCCCGCTCCCAGCCCCAGCATTTT.

This clonotype was observed a handful of times. This CDR3 reads CAGEAQPQHF. CDR3 coding DNA: TGTGCCGGGGAGGCTCAGCCCCAGCATTTT. V gene TRBV9 combines with J gene TRBJ1-5, with no clear D. The CDR3 is made up of 10 amino acids. Trimming pared 10 bases from V and 6 bases from J, leaving 8 bases between. Germline values: CDR1 SGDLS, CDR2 YYNGEE.

This clonotype has at least ten counts. V usage is TRBV7-9 and J usage is TRBJ2-7; D is unclear. The germline V gene encodes CDR1 SEHNR and CDR2 FQNEAQ (reference sequence). The V and J ends lost 6 bases and 2 bases respectively, with 11 bases between them. This CDR3 spans 13 amino acids. CDR3 loop: CASSLAPTYEQYF. Written as DNA, the CDR3 is TGTGCCAGCAGTTTGGCGCCTACCTACGAGCAGTACTTC.

This clonotype was counted at least ten times. V usage is TRBV7-2 and J usage is TRBJ1-2; D gene uncertain. CDR1 is SGHTA and CDR2 is FQGNSA in the germline V gene. Trimming removed 4 bases from V and 4 bases from J, with 16 bases in between. The CDR3 contains 15 residues. CDR3 bases: TGTGCCAGCAGCTCGGACCATCAACGGGGCTATGGCTACACCTTC. This encodes CASSSDHQRGYGYTF.

This chain uses TRBV2 with TRBJ2-5; D unclear. The CDR3 has 13 amino acids. Germline loops: CDR1 SNHLY, CDR2 FYNNEI. V was cut by 2 bases and J by 5 bases, with 9 bases left in between. CDR3 sequence reads: CASSERLTETQYF. In DNA, the CDR3 is TGTGCCAGCAGTGAACGGCTCACGGAGACCCAGTACTTC.

CDR3 in DNA: TGCGCCAGCAGCTTGAGGGTAATCGACGAGCAGTACTTC. This sequence encodes CASSLRVIDEQYF. The J gene is TRBJ2-7, the V gene TRBV5-1; no reliable D call. Germline values: CDR1 SGHRS, CDR2 YFSETQ. This CDR3 is built from 13 residues. The V end was cut by 1 base, the J end by 5 bases, with 10 bases between. Filled out from reference TRBV5-1 and TRBJ2-7, the complete variable domain reads KAGVTQTPRYLIKTRGQQVTLSCSPISGHRSVSWYQQTPGQGLQFLFEYFSETQRNKGNFPGRFSGRQFSNSRSEMNVSTLELGDSALYLCASSLRVIDEQYFGPGTRLTVT.

The chain links TRBV29-1 to TRBJ2-3; D remains unclear. The CDR3 has 16 amino acids. The germline gives CDR1 SQVTM, CDR2 ANQGSEA. V dropped 0 bases and J dropped 2 bases, with 15 bases sitting between them. CDR3 coding DNA: TGCAGCGTTGAAGATGTCAACTACCTAAACACAGATACGCAGTATTTT. Translated: CSVEDVNYLNTDTQYF.

The rearrangement joins TRBV6-2 or TRBV6-3 to TRBJ2-2, with D hard to call. Germline V gives CDR1 MNHEY, CDR2 SVGEGT. Trimming pared 5 bases from V and 1 base from J, leaving 8 bases between. This CDR3 is built from 14 residues. The CDR3 loop reads CASSDLLNTGELFF. CDR3 nucleotides: TGTGCCAGCAGTGACTTACTGAACACCGGGGAGCTGTTTTTT.

V is TRBV11-3 and J is TRBJ1-4; possible D gene TRBD1, 5 bases. Trimming left V 4 bases short and J 5 bases short, with 14 bases between. Germline V gene lookup returns CDR1 SGHNT and CDR2 YENEEA. CDR3 size: 15 residues. The CDR3 coding sequence is TGTGCCAGCAGCTCCGGGGCAGAAAGAAATGAAAAACTGTTTTTT. Its protein product is CASSSGAERNEKLFF.

This rearrangement joins TRBV7-9 to TRBJ2-6; TRBD2 matches 10 bases. The CDR3 is 19 amino acids. Per the germline V gene, CDR1 is SEHNR and CDR2 is FQNEAQ (reference sequence). V was pared by 5 bases and J by 0 bases, with 10 bases of the junction left unmatched. As DNA, the CDR3 is TGTGCCAGCAGCCTATATAGCGGGAGGCCGCTCTCTGGGGCCAACGTCCTGACTTTC. Its translation is CASSLYSGRPLSGANVLTF.

This clonotype was seen more than once but under ten times. V and J are TRBV7-9 and TRBJ2-7; D uncertain. Trimming left V 5 bases short and J 4 bases short, with 12 bases between. Germline V gene sequence: CDR1 SEHNR, CDR2 FQNEAQ (reference sequence). CDR3 length: 13 amino acids. The CDR3 DNA sequence: TGTGCCAGCAGCCCCCCGGGTCAATACGAGCAGTACTTC. The encoded protein is CASSPPGQYEQYF.

This clonotype was counted many times. V is TRBV9 and J is TRBJ2-1; the match to TRBD2 covers 8 bases. The CDR3 has 15 residues. Trimming removed 0 bases from V and 5 bases from J; junction bases left unmatched: 4. CDR1 is SGDLS and CDR2 is YYNGEE in the germline V gene. Written as DNA, the CDR3 is TGTGCCAGCAGCGTAGTGGCGGGAGGCAACAATGAGCAGTTCTTC. Encoded protein: CASSVVAGGNNEQFF.

There are a few counts of this clonotype. The gene calls are TRBV19 and TRBJ2-1; TRBD2 agrees at 11 bases. This CDR3 is built from 18 residues. J lost 2 bases, V lost 7 bases, and 13 bases had no gene match. Germline values: CDR1 LNHDA, CDR2 SQIVND (reference sequence). The DNA for the CDR3 is TGTGCCAGTACACCGGGACAGCCGGGACTAGCGGCCTACAATGAGCAGTTCTTC. Translated: CASTPGQPGLAAYNEQFF.

This clonotype was seen more than once but under ten times. This chain joins TRBV20-1 and TRBJ2-7, with 9 bases lining up with TRBD1. The junction had 13 bases not matched to a gene; V was cut back by 6 bases and J by 7 bases. The CDR3 extends over 14 amino acids. CDR1 is DFQATT, CDR2 SNEGSKA, per germline (reference sequence). CDR3 sequence: CSAVMDRGSKEQYF. In nucleotides, the CDR3 is TGCAGTGCAGTGATGGACAGGGGATCTAAGGAGCAGTACTTC.

This chain connects TRBV3-1 to TRBJ2-1, with 11 nucleotides matching TRBD2. Trimming at V came to 1 base and at J to 8 bases, leaving 4 bases not matched to a gene. This CDR3 is built from 15 residues. Germline V gives CDR1 LGHDT, CDR2 YNNKEL (reference sequence). DNA of the CDR3: TGTGCCAGCAGCCAAGGTGTAGCGGGAGGGGATGAGCAGTTCTTC. Translating gives CASSQGVAGGDEQFF.